These 27 T cell receptor beta chains were all obtained from the same sample, sequenced in a study of cytomegalovirus exposure and HLA in healthy donors. Assay: immunoSEQ multiplex PCR; the TCRdb copy retains only in-frame clones and omits some. Seen here are 65,000 to 80,000 clones, around 95% observed once, and the top ten hold 1.5% to 2%. Sequenced material: PBMCs. These receptors were obtained from a woman between 18 and 29 years old in good health and CMV-seropositive.

This rearrangement joins TRBV5-3 to TRBJ2-7; D is unresolved. TRBV5-3 carries the ORF label, with uncertain function. V was cut by 0 bases and J by 4 bases, with 14 bases left in between. The CDR3 is 15 residues long. The CDR3 nucleotides read TGTGCCAGAAGCTTGGTCCCTAGATCCCCTTACGAGCAGTACTTC. Translating gives CARSLVPRSPYEQYF.

This clone was counted once. V and J are TRBV7-9 and TRBJ2-7; D gene ambiguous. Germline-derived CDR1 and CDR2 are SEHNR and FQNEAQ (reference sequence). This CDR3 comprises 14 residues. Trimming shortened V by 2 bases and J by 2 bases, and 10 bases separated the two germline ends. CDR3 amino acids: CASSLNSAAYEQYF. The DNA of the CDR3 is TGTGCCAGCAGCTTAAATTCGGCGGCCTACGAGCAGTACTTC.

This clone was seen a single time. The V call is TRBV7-8, the J call TRBJ2-7, with TRBD2 identical over 7 bases. The length of the CDR3 is 13 residues. Trimming removed 5 bases from V and 6 bases from J; junction bases left unmatched: 7. The germline CDR1 and CDR2 sequences are SGHVS and FQNEAQ. The CDR3 sequence: CASSPGLDREQYF. The CDR3 DNA reads as TGTGCCAGCAGCCCCGGACTAGATCGCGAGCAGTACTTC.

The chain is built from TRBV5-4 and TRBJ1-2, with D perhaps matching TRBD1 (5 bases). V gave up 4 bases and J gave up 2 bases, with 21 bases separating them. Germline-derived CDR1 and CDR2 are SGHNT and YYREEE (reference sequence). CDR3 length equals 17 residues. Here the CDR3 DNA reads TGTGCCAGCAGCCCCCCATCCGCGGGGGTTGCGAACTATGGCTACACCTTC. This translates into CASSPPSAGVANYGYTF.

The chain recombines TRBV19 with TRBJ2-4; D perhaps matches TRBD2 (5 bases). The CDR3 covers 18 residues. Trimming removed 1 base from V and 2 bases from J, with 18 bases in between. Germline V CDR1 and CDR2: LNHDA, SQIVND (reference sequence). The CDR3 reads CASSIASPTLGSKNIQYF. The CDR3 DNA reads as TGTGCCAGTAGTATAGCTAGCCCTACGTTGGGGTCCAAAAACATTCAGTACTTC.

This clone was recorded a few times. The chain couples TRBV6-1 to TRBJ2-7; 10 nucleotides match TRBD2. Trimming at V came to 10 bases and at J to 4 bases, leaving 7 bases not matched to a gene. The CDR3 consists of 13 residues. Germline CDR1 is MNHNS and CDR2 is SASEGT. CDR3 DNA: TGTGCCATCCAGCGGGAGGGCCTTTACGAGCAGTACTTC. Residues: CAIQREGLYEQYF.

The CDR3 coding sequence is TGTGCCAGCTCACCACCACAAAATCCCTACGAGCAGTACTTC. This encodes CASSPPQNPYEQYF. The chain links TRBV18 to TRBJ2-7, with D hard to call. V gave up 0 bases and J gave up 2 bases, with 8 bases separating them. The CDR3 runs 14 residues. The germline V gene encodes CDR1 KGHSH and CDR2 LQKENI.

The sample holds a few counts of this clone. The chain recombines TRBV19 with TRBJ1-3; 7 nucleotides agree with TRBD1. V lost 9 bases, J lost 0 bases, and 2 bases stayed unmatched. Germline V gives CDR1 LNHDA, CDR2 SQIVND (reference sequence). The CDR3 is 13 residues long. In DNA, the CDR3 is TGTGCCAGCGCAGGGGGCTCTGGAAACACCATATATTTT. Translating it yields CASAGGSGNTIYF.

The J gene is TRBJ2-5, the V gene TRBV7-6; D possibly corresponds to TRBD2 (6 bases). This CDR3 has 16 amino acids. The germline CDR1 and CDR2 sequences are SGHVS and FNYEAQ. Trimming took 2 bases from V and 2 from J, leaving 15 bases between them. The CDR3: CASSLLGRLEQETQYF. The CDR3 region has the DNA TGTGCCAGCAGCTTACTGGGGAGGCTCGAGCAAGAGACCCAGTACTTC.

The chain links TRBV7-2 to TRBJ1-5; perhaps TRBD1 as D (6 bases). The CDR3 sequence is 14 residues long. The germline V gene has CDR1 SGHTA and CDR2 FQGNSA. V was shortened by 5 bases and J by 0 bases, with 8 bases between the two germline ends. DNA of the CDR3: TGTGCCAGCAGCATACAGGGTAGCAATCAGCCCCAGCATTTT. This gives the protein CASSIQGSNQPQHF.

V and J are TRBV10-3 and TRBJ2-1, with a tentative D call TRBD2 (5 bases). The CDR3 is made up of 13 amino acids. Germline V gene lookup returns CDR1 ENHRY and CDR2 SYGVKD. The germline V and J ends were trimmed by 8 bases and 0 bases, with 8 bases remaining between them. The CDR3 loop reads CAIRADSYNEQFF. CDR3 nucleotides: TGTGCCATCCGAGCGGACTCCTACAATGAGCAGTTCTTC.

This clone turned up a few times. Here the CDR3 DNA reads TGTGCCAGCAGCTTAGCGCGTATCACAGATACGCAGTATTTT. Translating it yields CASSLARITDTQYF. J is TRBJ2-3 and V is TRBV13; D remains ambiguous. This CDR3 contains 14 residues. V was clipped by 1 base and J by 2 bases, with 7 bases between them. Germline V gene data show CDR1 as PRHDT and CDR2 as FYEKMQ (reference sequence).

The chain couples TRBV12-5 to TRBJ1-5; 7 bases agree with TRBD1. CDR1 LGHNT and CDR2 FRNRAP come from the germline V gene. This CDR3 is 14 amino acids long. Trimming took 1 base from V and 7 from J; bases not matched to a gene: 4. The chain's CDR3 is CASGLGQGGQPQHF. CDR3 in DNA: TGTGCTAGTGGTTTGGGACAGGGAGGACAGCCCCAGCATTTT.

CDR3 bases: TGTGCCAGCAGCTTAGAATTCCAGGGGAACTACGAGCAGTACTTC. This gives the protein CASSLEFQGNYEQYF. The chain combines TRBV7-2 with TRBJ2-7, with a possible D match to TRBD1 (6 bases). V was shortened by 1 base and J by 3 bases, with 13 bases between the two germline ends. Per germline, CDR1 SGHTA and CDR2 FQGNSA. The CDR3 length is 15 residues.

The gene calls are TRBV5-8 and TRBJ1-2; D is unresolved. The V gene lost 0 bases and the J gene lost 8 bases, with 11 bases spanning the gap. Looked up from germline, CDR1 is SGHTS and CDR2 is YDEGEE. CDR3 length: 13 residues. The CDR3 DNA reads as TGTGCCAGCAGCTTGGGTGTAGGAGGAGGCTACACCTTC. Its protein product is CASSLGVGGGYTF.

The rearrangement joins TRBV30 to TRBJ1-3, with 7 bases that match TRBD1. Germline V gene lookup returns CDR1 GTSNPN and CDR2 SVGIG (reference sequence). The CDR3 has 14 amino acids. V lost 1 base, J lost 12 bases, and 12 bases stayed unmatched. In DNA, the CDR3 is TGTGCCTGGAGTGCGACAGGGAATTATGGGGACATATATTTT. It specifies CAWSATGNYGDIYF. The variable domain in full, completed from reference TRBV30 and TRBJ1-3, reads SQTIHQWPATLVQPVGSPLSLECTVEGTSNPNLYWYRQAAGRGLQLLFYSVGIGQISSEVPQNLSASRPQDRQFILSSKKLLLSDSGFYLCAWSATGNYGDIYFGEGSWLTVV.

The genes are TRBV29-1 and TRBJ1-5; D remains ambiguous. The ends were cut back, 6 bases at V and 0 bases at J, with 12 bases in the middle. Germline loops: CDR1 SQVTM, CDR2 ANQGSEA. This CDR3 is 14 amino acids long. DNA of the CDR3: TGCAGCGTGCAGGATGCCCTTAGCAATCAGCCCCAGCATTTT. Translation gives CSVQDALSNQPQHF.

This clone turned up a few times. The rearrangement links TRBV2 to TRBJ1-1, with 8 bases aligning to TRBD1. CDR3 length: 13 amino acids. The V and J ends lost 3 bases and 6 bases, in that order; junction bases with no gene match: 3. Germline CDR1 and CDR2: SNHLY and FYNNEI. This CDR3 reads CASSDRDRPEAFF. CDR3 DNA sequence: TGTGCCAGCAGTGACAGGGACAGGCCTGAAGCTTTCTTT.

V is TRBV19 and J is TRBJ1-5, with a tentative D call TRBD1 (5 bases). Germline CDR1 LNHDA, CDR2 SQIVND (reference sequence). V was cut by 5 bases and J by 7 bases, with 15 bases left in between. The CDR3 has 14 residues. The CDR3 loop reads CASSPRDFKQPQHF. The DNA of the CDR3 is TGTGCCAGTAGTCCCAGGGATTTTAAACAGCCCCAGCATTTT. The full variable domain, with the rest looked up from reference TRBV19 and TRBJ1-5, is DGGITQSPKYLFRKEGQNVTLSCEQNLNHDAMYWYRQDPGQGLRLIYYSQIVNDFQKGDIAEGYSVSREKKESFPLTVTSAQKNPTAFYLCASSPRDFKQPQHFGDGTRLSIL.

This chain joins TRBV6-5 and TRBJ2-7; 8 bases line up with TRBD1. V trimming: 6 bases; J trimming: 4 bases; junction bases outside the gene matches: 8. The germline gives CDR1 MNHEY, CDR2 SVGAGI. The CDR3 loop spans 14 amino acids. The CDR3 sequence: CASRPGQGPYEQYF. CDR3 in DNA: TGTGCCAGCAGACCCGGACAGGGCCCTTACGAGCAGTACTTC.

The V call is TRBV7-2, the J call TRBJ2-1, with 7 nucleotides matching TRBD2. This CDR3 spans 18 amino acids. J gave up 6 bases and V 3 bases, and 17 bases lay outside the gene matches. Germline V lookup: CDR1 SGHTA, CDR2 FQGNSA. The CDR3 DNA follows: TGTGCCAGCAGCTTTCCCCCTAACCTAGCGGTGAGGGCCAATGAGCAGTTCTTC. Amino acid sequence: CASSFPPNLAVRANEQFF.

This rearrangement joins TRBV2 to TRBJ2-7, with 10 nucleotides matching TRBD2. Unmatched junction bases numbered 3, after V lost 8 bases and J lost 2 bases. There are 13 residues in the CDR3. Germline CDR1 SNHLY, CDR2 FYNNEI. The CDR3 DNA follows: TGTGCCAGCGGTGGGACTAGCGCCTACGAGCAGTACTTC. This translates into CASGGTSAYEQYF. Filled out from reference TRBV2 and TRBJ2-7, the complete variable domain reads EPEVTQTPSHQVTQMGQEVILRCVPISNHLYFYWYRQILGQKVEFLVSFYNNEISEKSEIFDDQFSVERPDGSNFTLKIRSTKLEDSAMYFCASGGTSAYEQYFGPGTRLTVT.

The chain combines TRBV5-1 with TRBJ2-3; 11 nucleotides agree with TRBD2. The CDR3 sequence is 14 residues long. The V segment lost 7 bases and the J segment 5 bases; nucleotides outside the gene matches: 6. The germline V gene has CDR1 SGHRS and CDR2 YFSETQ. The CDR3 sequence: CASASGGRGDTQYF. The CDR3 DNA is TGCGCCAGCGCTAGCGGGGGGCGAGGAGATACGCAGTATTTT.

The V call is TRBV7-2, the J call TRBJ2-6; 7 bases line up with TRBD1. V gave up 1 base and J gave up 2 bases; unmatched junction bases: 5. Germline V lookup: CDR1 SGHTA, CDR2 FQGNSA. The CDR3 runs 17 residues. CDR3 nucleotides: TGTGCCAGCAGCTTAGAGGGACAGAGCGCTGGGGCCAACGTCCTGACTTTC. Translating it yields CASSLEGQSAGANVLTF.

The rearrangement joins TRBV7-2 to TRBJ1-2; D is possibly TRBD1 (6 bases). From germline, CDR1 is SGHTA and CDR2 FQGNSA. V was shortened by 5 bases and J by 8 bases, with 15 bases between the two germline ends. The CDR3 consists of 13 residues. Here the CDR3 reads CASSLRGGGGYTF. DNA of the CDR3: TGTGCCAGCAGCCTACGAGGGGGGGGAGGCTACACCTTC.

The chain has TRBV2 and TRBJ2-7; D is undetermined. Trimming left V 5 bases short and J 6 bases short, with 11 bases between. CDR1 is SNHLY and CDR2 is FYNNEI in the germline V gene. The CDR3 length is 12 residues. The chain's CDR3 is CASSRDTLEQYF. Written as DNA, the CDR3 is TGTGCCAGCAGTCGCGACACCCTCGAGCAGTACTTC. Full variable domain (rest looked up from reference TRBV2 and TRBJ2-7): EPEVTQTPSHQVTQMGQEVILRCVPISNHLYFYWYRQILGQKVEFLVSFYNNEISEKSEIFDDQFSVERPDGSNFTLKIRSTKLEDSAMYFCASSRDTLEQYFGPGTRLTVT.

The chain is built from TRBV6-1 and TRBJ2-7, with 14 bases fitting TRBD2. Germline loops: CDR1 MNHNS, CDR2 SASEGT. V shed 7 bases and J 7 bases; nucleotides not matched to a gene: 9. This CDR3 spans 15 amino acids. Here the CDR3 reads CASIFPGLAGEEQYF. The CDR3 DNA reads TGTGCCAGCATATTCCCGGGACTAGCGGGGGAAGAGCAGTACTTC.